The T cell receptor (beta chain) described here comes from a study of chemoradiotherapy in HPV16-positive cancers. A few counts support this clone. CDR3 length: 15 residues. Per germline, CDR1 SEHNR and CDR2 FQNEAQ (reference sequence). The V and J ends lost 3 bases and 0 bases respectively, with 9 bases between them. Assay: immunoSEQ multiplex PCR; the TCRdb copy retains only in-frame clones and omits some. The table includes approximately 840 clones, roughly 89% detected once. The source of this sequence is a human donor with HPV-associated anogenital cancer. V is TRBV7-9 and J is TRBJ2-1; possibly TRBD1 for D (6 bases). This sample comprised tumor tissue, obtained from a patient who underwent chemoradiotherapy. CDR3 amino acids: CASSLKGGSYNEQFF. CDR3 coding DNA: TGTGCCAGCAGCTTGAAAGGGGGCTCCTACAATGAGCAGTTCTTC.